This record covers a single T cell receptor beta chain. The entry originates in a study of blood T cell repertoires in COVID-19. Study as a whole: Samples of COVID-19 (acute and convalescent) were obtained from the United States, Italy and Spain. T cells, B-cell-depleted T cells, or PBMCs provided the cDNA or gDNA that served as material.

Between the trimmed V and J ends, which lost 0 bases and 8 bases, there was a span of 9 bases. The CDR3 spans 13 residues. Germline loops: CDR1 SGDLS, CDR2 YYNGEE. Authors' methods: Counts of nucleated cells, estimated from reference gene primer amplification, were obtained. Using immunoSEQ multiplex PCR, the repertoire was profiled, and TCRdb retains in-frame clones only, with some absent. V and J calls and clone size follow that table, whereas D and trimming were derived from the DNA. Here the sample spans 95,000 to 100,000 clones, around 85% being singletons. This receptor was obtained from a woman in her 70s with active or convalescent COVID-19. Sequencing was carried out using peripheral blood. The chain is built from TRBV9 and TRBJ1-3; D gene ambiguous. The CDR3 reads CASSVVPIDTIYF. CDR3 DNA: TGTGCCAGCAGCGTAGTCCCCATTGACACCATATATTTT. The complete variable domain, with remaining parts taken from reference TRBV9 and TRBJ1-3, reads DSGVTQTPKHLITATGQRVTLRCSPRSGDLSVYWYQQSLDQGLQFLIQYYNGEERAKGNILERFSAQQFPDLHSELNLSSLELGDSALYFCASSVVPIDTIYFGEGSWLTVV.